This TCR beta chain was captured in a study of blood T cell repertoires in COVID-19. Whole-study context: COVID-19 samples from acute and convalescent phases originated in the United States, Italy and Spain. Nucleic acid was either cDNA or gDNA, and it came from T cells, B-cell-depleted T cells, or PBMCs.

Methods used by the authors: Reference gene primers were amplified, and this amplification served to estimate nucleated cell counts. The table came from immunoSEQ multiplex PCR; TCRdb's copy has only in-frame clones and leaves some out. V and J calls and clone size are copied from that table; D and trimming were computed from the DNA. The sample carries 180,000 or so clones, 90% recorded once. From germline, CDR1 is MNHEY and CDR2 SMNVEV (reference sequence). This CDR3 has 16 amino acids. The V and J ends lost 7 bases and 1 base respectively, with 16 bases between them. The sample taken for sequencing was peripheral blood. The clonotype originates from a man aged 50-59 years with acute or convalescent COVID-19. The chain is built from TRBV27 and TRBJ2-2, with a weak D call TRBD2 (5 bases). The CDR3 nucleotides are TGTGCCAGCACCGTACGGGGTTGGGTGAACACCGGGGAGCTGTTTTTT. Its protein is CASTVRGWVNTGELFF.